This T cell receptor (beta chain) derives from a study of blood T cell repertoires in COVID-19. About the research overall: Samples representing acute and convalescent COVID-19 were sourced from the United States, Italy and Spain. PBMCs, B-cell-depleted T cells, or T cells were the source of the cDNA or gDNA that made up the material.

Germline CDR1 and CDR2: SNHLY and FYNNEI. V lost 4 bases and J 5 bases, leaving 18 bases between the germline ends. This CDR3 has 15 amino acids. In its sample, this clone was seen once. The repertoire was sequenced with immunoSEQ multiplex PCR; TCRdb's copy has only in-frame clones and lacks some. The repertoire holds approximately 250,000 clones, with approximately 81% as singletons. V and J are TRBV2 and TRBJ2-7; the D gene is possibly TRBD1 (6 bases). Material: peripheral blood. The receptor was derived from a middle-aged man with acute or convalescent COVID-19. The CDR3 reads CASSGPNQGRNEQYF. The CDR3 DNA reads TGTGCCAGCAGTGGTCCAAACCAGGGGAGAAACGAGCAGTACTTC. Filled out from reference TRBV2 and TRBJ2-7, the complete variable domain reads EPEVTQTPSHQVTQMGQEVILRCVPISNHLYFYWYRQILGQKVEFLVSFYNNEISEKSEIFDDQFSVERPDGSNFTLKIRSTKLEDSAMYFCASSGPNQGRNEQYFGPGTRLTVT.